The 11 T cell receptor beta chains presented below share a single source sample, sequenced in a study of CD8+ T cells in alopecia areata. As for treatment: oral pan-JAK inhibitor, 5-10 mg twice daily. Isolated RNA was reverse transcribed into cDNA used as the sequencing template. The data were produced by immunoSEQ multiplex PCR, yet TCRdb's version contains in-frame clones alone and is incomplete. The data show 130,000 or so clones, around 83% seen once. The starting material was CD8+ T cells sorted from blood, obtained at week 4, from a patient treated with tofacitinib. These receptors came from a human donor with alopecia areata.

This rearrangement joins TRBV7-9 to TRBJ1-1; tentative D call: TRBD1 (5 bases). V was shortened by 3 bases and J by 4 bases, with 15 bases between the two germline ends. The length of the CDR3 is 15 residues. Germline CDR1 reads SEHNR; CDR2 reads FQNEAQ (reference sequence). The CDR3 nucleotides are TGTGCCAGCAGCTTTGACCAGGGAGCTCTCACTGAAGCTTTCTTT. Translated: CASSFDQGALTEAFF.

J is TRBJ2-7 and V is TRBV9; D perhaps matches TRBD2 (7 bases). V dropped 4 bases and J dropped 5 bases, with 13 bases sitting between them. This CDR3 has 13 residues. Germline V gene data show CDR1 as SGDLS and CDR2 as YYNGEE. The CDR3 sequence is CASSSGGQDEQYF. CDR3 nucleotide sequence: TGTGCCAGCAGCTCGGGGGGCCAAGACGAGCAGTACTTC.

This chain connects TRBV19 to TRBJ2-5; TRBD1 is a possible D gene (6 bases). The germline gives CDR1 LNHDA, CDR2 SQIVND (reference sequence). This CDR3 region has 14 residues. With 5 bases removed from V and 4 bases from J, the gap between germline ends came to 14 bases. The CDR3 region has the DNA TGTGCCAGTAGTGGGAGACAGGATAGAGAGACCCAGTACTTC. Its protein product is CASSGRQDRETQYF.

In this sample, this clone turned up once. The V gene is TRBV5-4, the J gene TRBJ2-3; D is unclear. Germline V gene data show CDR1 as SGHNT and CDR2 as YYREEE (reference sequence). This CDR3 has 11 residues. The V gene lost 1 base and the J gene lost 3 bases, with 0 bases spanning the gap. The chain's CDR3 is CASSLTDTQYF. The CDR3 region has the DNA TGTGCCAGCAGCTTGACAGATACGCAGTATTTT.

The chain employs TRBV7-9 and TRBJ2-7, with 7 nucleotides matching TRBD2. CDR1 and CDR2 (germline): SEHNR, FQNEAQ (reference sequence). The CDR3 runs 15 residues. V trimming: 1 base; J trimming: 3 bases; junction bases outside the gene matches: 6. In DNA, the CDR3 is TGTGCCAGCAGCTTAGTACTAGCGAACAGCTACGAGCAGTACTTC. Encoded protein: CASSLVLANSYEQYF.

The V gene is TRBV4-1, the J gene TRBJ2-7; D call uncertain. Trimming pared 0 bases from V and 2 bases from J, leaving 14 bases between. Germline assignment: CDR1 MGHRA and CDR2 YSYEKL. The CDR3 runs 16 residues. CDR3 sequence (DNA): TGCGCCAGCAGCCAAGACCCGACAAACCCGGCCTACGAGCAGTACTTC. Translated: CASSQDPTNPAYEQYF.

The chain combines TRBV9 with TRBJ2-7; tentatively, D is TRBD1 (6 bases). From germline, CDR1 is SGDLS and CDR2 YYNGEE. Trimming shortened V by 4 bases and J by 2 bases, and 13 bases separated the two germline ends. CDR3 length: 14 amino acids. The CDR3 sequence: CASSPRDTAYEQYF. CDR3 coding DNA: TGTGCCAGCAGCCCCCGGGACACCGCCTACGAGCAGTACTTC.

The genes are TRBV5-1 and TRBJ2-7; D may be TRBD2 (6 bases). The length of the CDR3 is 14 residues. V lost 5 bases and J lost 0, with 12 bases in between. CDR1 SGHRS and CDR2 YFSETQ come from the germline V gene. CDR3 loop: CASRSRGSSYEQYF. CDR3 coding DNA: TGCGCCAGCAGATCTCGGGGGAGCTCCTACGAGCAGTACTTC.

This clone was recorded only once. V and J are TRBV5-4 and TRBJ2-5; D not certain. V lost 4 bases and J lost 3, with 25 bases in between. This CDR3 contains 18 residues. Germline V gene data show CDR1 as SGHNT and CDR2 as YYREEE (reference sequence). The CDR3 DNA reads TGTGCCAGCAGCCTCATCAATGTCCCGCTCGATCGCGAAGAGACCCAGTACTTC. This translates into CASSLINVPLDREETQYF.

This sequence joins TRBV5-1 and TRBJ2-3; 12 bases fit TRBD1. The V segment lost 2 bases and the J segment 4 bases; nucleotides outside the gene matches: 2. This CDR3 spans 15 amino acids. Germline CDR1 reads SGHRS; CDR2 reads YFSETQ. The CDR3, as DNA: TGCGCCAGCAGCTTTGGGACAGGGGGCTCAGATACGCAGTATTTT. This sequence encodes CASSFGTGGSDTQYF. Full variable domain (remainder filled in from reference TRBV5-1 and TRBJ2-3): KAGVTQTPRYLIKTRGQQVTLSCSPISGHRSVSWYQQTPGQGLQFLFEYFSETQRNKGNFPGRFSGRQFSNSRSEMNVSTLELGDSALYLCASSFGTGGSDTQYFGPGTRLTVL.

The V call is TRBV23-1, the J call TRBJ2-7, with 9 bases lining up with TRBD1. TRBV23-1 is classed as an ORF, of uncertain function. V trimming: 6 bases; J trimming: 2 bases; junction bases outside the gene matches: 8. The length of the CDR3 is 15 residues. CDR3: CASRRRTGATYEQYF. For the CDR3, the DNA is TGCGCCAGCAGGCGACGGACAGGGGCAACCTACGAGCAGTACTTC.